This T cell receptor beta chain was captured by sequencing in a study of shared clonotypes between healthy human individuals. Data came from immunoSEQ multiplex PCR; TCRdb stores just in-frame clones and leaves some out. The sample includes 850,000 to 1,100,000 clones, roughly 80% of them seen just once. CDR1 is SGHRS, CDR2 YFSETQ, per germline. The trim removed 0 bases at V and 4 bases at J, leaving 1 base unmatched. The CDR3 runs to 13 residues. Sequencing was done on a sample of memory CD4+ T cells from PBMCs. Noted subset: CD45RA-negative fraction. V is TRBV5-1 and J is TRBJ2-7; 7 bases fit TRBD2. The TCR originated in a man between 18 and 29 years old in good health. Some clones in this sample may be carry-over from other donors' samples. CDR3 in amino acids: CASSLGGRYEQYF. CDR3 in DNA: TGCGCCAGCAGCTTGGGCGGGAGATACGAGCAGTACTTC.